What follows are 21 T cell receptor beta chains derived from one specimen sequenced in a study of T cells in tuberculosis. Profiled with immunoSEQ multiplex PCR; TCRdb holds only in-frame clones, not every one. In the table there are roughly 59,000 clones, 65% to 90% of which are singletons. Thawed, overnight-rested PBMC were stained with GMM-loaded CD1B tetramer, viability dye and anti-CD3, then sorted. C32 glucose monomycolate from Rhodococcus equi was loaded onto the CD1B tetramers. Source material: CD1b-GMM tetramer-negative cells sorted from PBMCs. All receptors derive from an adult woman with latent tuberculosis.

V gene TRBV6-5 combines with J gene TRBJ2-1; D not certain. Germline V gene lookup returns CDR1 MNHEY and CDR2 SVGAGI. The CDR3 runs 13 residues. Trimming stripped 11 bases from V and 1 base from J, with 12 bases between. The CDR3 coding sequence is TGTGCCGCAAAGACACCATCCTACAATGAGCAGTTCTTC. Translated, it gives CAAKTPSYNEQFF.

The chain is built from TRBV4-2 and TRBJ2-3; D gene uncertain. Germline-derived CDR1 and CDR2 are LGHNA and YNFKEQ. V lost 6 bases to trimming and J lost 1 base, with 8 bases between them. The CDR3 extends over 13 amino acids. The CDR3 reads CASSTRGTDTQYF. Written as DNA, the CDR3 is TGTGCCAGCAGTACTCGGGGCACAGATACGCAGTATTTT.

The rearrangement joins TRBV6-1 to TRBJ2-7; TRBD2 agrees at 9 bases. CDR1 MNHNS and CDR2 SASEGT come from the germline V gene. Germline trimming cut 5 bases from V and 4 bases from J; bases unmatched to any gene: 9. There are 15 residues in the CDR3. This CDR3 reads CASSSSGRTQYEQYF. The CDR3 coding sequence is TGTGCCAGCAGTTCGAGCGGGAGGACTCAGTACGAGCAGTACTTC.

The rearrangement links TRBV6-5 to TRBJ1-2, with D unclear. There are 13 residues in the CDR3. Germline CDR1 and CDR2: MNHEY and SVGAGI. Trimming removed 5 bases at V and 8 bases at J, with 15 bases between. The CDR3 spells CASSPKSGRGYTF. The CDR3 DNA reads TGTGCCAGCAGTCCTAAGAGTGGTCGCGGCTACACCTTC.

The rearrangement joins TRBV2 to TRBJ1-2; the D is unclear. The germline V and J ends were trimmed by 1 base and 7 bases, with 13 bases remaining between them. CDR1 SNHLY and CDR2 FYNNEI come from the germline V gene. CDR3 length equals 14 residues. The CDR3 here is CASSEDGRVSGYTF. CDR3 nucleotide sequence: TGTGCCAGCAGTGAAGATGGGAGGGTCTCTGGCTACACCTTC.

This clone appeared a single time. As DNA, the CDR3 is TGCGCCAGCAACCCCCGGGGGGACAGCACAGATACGCAGTATTTT. It codes for CASNPRGDSTDTQYF. The gene calls are TRBV23-1 and TRBJ2-3, with 7 bases lining up with TRBD2. TRBV23-1 is an ORF, with its function uncertain. Germline trimming cut 7 bases from V and 0 bases from J; bases unmatched to any gene: 7. This CDR3 contains 15 residues.

V and J are TRBV4-2 and TRBJ1-3; D is undetermined. Germline values: CDR1 LGHNA, CDR2 YNFKEQ. The CDR3 is 13 amino acids. Trimming shortened V by 1 base and J by 1 base, and 2 bases separated the two germline ends. CDR3 loop: CASSQASGNTIYF. Here the CDR3 DNA reads TGTGCCAGCAGCCAAGCTTCTGGAAACACCATATATTTT.

The gene calls are TRBV27 and TRBJ1-1; tentative D call: TRBD1 (6 bases). Germline CDR1 reads MNHEY; CDR2 reads SMNVEV (reference sequence). There are 14 residues in the CDR3. Trimming took off 6 bases at V and 1 base at J, with 12 bases between the two ends. The CDR3 bases are TGTGCCAGCAGCGTGGGGGGGCCGAACACTGAAGCTTTCTTT. Amino acids: CASSVGGPNTEAFF.

This sequence joins TRBV5-4 and TRBJ2-5, with 7 bases lining up with TRBD1. This CDR3 has 14 residues. Germline values: CDR1 SGHNT, CDR2 YYREEE (reference sequence). V lost 3 bases to trimming and J lost 1 base; unmatched junction nucleotides: 3. The CDR3 sequence is CASSSGQAQETQYF. The CDR3 DNA sequence: TGTGCCAGCAGCTCCGGACAGGCCCAAGAGACCCAGTACTTC.

A few counts support this clone. The CDR3 loop reads CASRSPSGSGNTGELFF. CDR3 coding DNA: TGTGCCAGCAGATCTCCGAGCGGGAGCGGGAACACCGGGGAGCTGTTTTTT. This sequence joins TRBV28 and TRBJ2-2; 8 bases are shared with TRBD2. Unmatched junction bases numbered 10, after V lost 6 bases and J lost 1 base. The CDR3 runs 17 residues. Per the germline V gene, CDR1 is MDHEN and CDR2 is SYDVKM.

This sequence joins TRBV28 and TRBJ2-5; 8 nucleotides line up with TRBD2. Judging by the DNA end, TRBJ2-7 fits better; the J call may be wrong. The CDR3 consists of 14 residues. CDR1 is MDHEN and CDR2 is SYDVKM in the germline V gene. CDR3 sequence: CASSYSGASYEQYF. The CDR3 DNA is TGTGCCAGCAGTTATAGCGGGGCCTCCTACGAGCAGTACTTC.

The J gene is TRBJ2-3, the V gene TRBV11-2; 9 bases map to TRBD2. The CDR3 sequence is 17 residues long. The V segment lost 1 base and the J segment 2 bases; nucleotides outside the gene matches: 7. CDR1 and CDR2 from the germline V gene are SGHAT and FQNNGV. This CDR3 reads CASSLARLAGYTDTQYF. The CDR3 bases are TGTGCCAGCAGCTTAGCCCGCCTAGCGGGGTACACAGATACGCAGTATTTT.

This rearrangement joins TRBV28 to TRBJ2-5; D might be TRBD1 (6 bases). The J call is in doubt because the DNA end fits TRBJ2-7 better. Germline lookup yields CDR1 MDHEN and CDR2 SYDVKM. This CDR3 has 15 residues. The CDR3 sequence: CASSGGGQISYEQYF. The CDR3 nucleotides read TGTGCCAGCAGTGGAGGTGGACAGATCTCCTACGAGCAGTACTTC.

The count of this clone is one. J is TRBJ1-2 and V is TRBV25-1; 11 bases fit TRBD1. CDR1 and CDR2 (germline): MGHDK, SYGVNS. The CDR3 has 15 residues. The junction had 8 bases not matched to a gene; V was cut back by 3 bases and J by 8 bases. The CDR3 spells CASSDVAGTGGGYTF. DNA for the CDR3: TGTGCCAGCAGTGACGTCGCCGGGACAGGGGGAGGCTACACCTTC.

The chain combines TRBV11-2 with TRBJ2-7, with 15 nucleotides matching TRBD2. The CDR3 has 16 residues. Germline CDR1 and CDR2: SGHAT and FQNNGV. V was pared by 5 bases and J by 4 bases, with 6 bases of the junction left unmatched. Written as DNA, the CDR3 is TGTGCCAGCAGCCGGACTAGCGGGGGGGTCCTTTACGAGCAGTACTTC. Residues: CASSRTSGGVLYEQYF. The full variable domain, rest sourced from reference TRBV11-2 and TRBJ2-7, is EAGVAQSPRYKIIEKRQSVAFWCNPISGHATLYWYQQILGQGPKLLIQFQNNGVVDDSQLPKDRFSAERLKGVDSTLKIQPAKLEDSAVYLCASSRTSGGVLYEQYFGPGTRLTVT.

This rearrangement joins TRBV6-6 to TRBJ2-7; TRBD2 matches at 7 bases. The trim removed 11 bases at V and 2 bases at J, leaving 9 bases unmatched. CDR1 MNHNY and CDR2 SVGAGI come from the germline V gene (reference sequence). This CDR3 is 13 amino acids long. The CDR3, as DNA: TGTGCCCGGGGGAGGGTTCACCCCTACGAGCAGTACTTC. Translating gives CARGRVHPYEQYF.

V gene TRBV28 combines with J gene TRBJ2-5; TRBD2 matches 11 bases. J lost 2 bases, V lost 6 bases, and 5 bases had no gene match. Germline V gene sequence: CDR1 MDHEN, CDR2 SYDVKM. CDR3 length: 15 amino acids. The CDR3 DNA follows: TGTGCCAGCAGCAGTAGCGGGAGGGGGCAAGAGACCCAGTACTTC. It specifies CASSSSGRGQETQYF.

CDR3 DNA: TGTGCCAGCAGCCCGAGCGGGTTCTCCTACGAGCAGTACTTC. This encodes CASSPSGFSYEQYF. The gene calls are TRBV9 and TRBJ2-7; a weak D match, TRBD2 (6 bases). Trimming took 4 bases from V and 0 from J, leaving 11 bases between them. Looked up from germline, CDR1 is SGDLS and CDR2 is YYNGEE. This CDR3 region has 14 residues.

The rearrangement uses TRBV7-2 and TRBJ2-1; D may be TRBD2 (6 bases). Germline V gives CDR1 SGHTA, CDR2 FQGNSA. The CDR3 runs 15 residues. Trimming removed 5 bases from V and 6 bases from J, with 17 bases in between. The CDR3 DNA follows: TGTGCCAGCAGCGTAACGACGGGAGTCTTCAATGAGCAGTTCTTC. Translated, it gives CASSVTTGVFNEQFF. Full variable domain (missing parts from reference TRBV7-2 and TRBJ2-1): GAGVSQSPSNKVTEKGKDVELRCDPISGHTALYWYRQSLGQGLEFLIYFQGNSAPDKSGLPSDRFSAERTGGSVSTLTIQRTQQEDSAVYLCASSVTTGVFNEQFFGPGTRLTVL.

CDR3 protein: CASKGGRGTGELFF. CDR3 DNA: TGTGCCTCTAAAGGCGGGAGGGGGACCGGGGAGCTGTTTTTT. The rearrangement links TRBV9 to TRBJ2-2; the match to TRBD2 covers 9 bases. Trimming took 10 bases from V and 5 from J; bases not matched to a gene: 9. This CDR3 has 14 residues. Per the germline V gene, CDR1 is SGDLS and CDR2 is YYNGEE.

The chain links TRBV28 to TRBJ1-5; no firm D call. The germline V and J ends were trimmed by 5 bases and 4 bases, with 12 bases remaining between them. The CDR3 length is 14 residues. The germline gives CDR1 MDHEN, CDR2 SYDVKM. CDR3 protein: CASSPRRTNQPQHF. CDR3 in DNA: TGTGCCAGCAGTCCTAGACGGACTAATCAGCCCCAGCATTTT.